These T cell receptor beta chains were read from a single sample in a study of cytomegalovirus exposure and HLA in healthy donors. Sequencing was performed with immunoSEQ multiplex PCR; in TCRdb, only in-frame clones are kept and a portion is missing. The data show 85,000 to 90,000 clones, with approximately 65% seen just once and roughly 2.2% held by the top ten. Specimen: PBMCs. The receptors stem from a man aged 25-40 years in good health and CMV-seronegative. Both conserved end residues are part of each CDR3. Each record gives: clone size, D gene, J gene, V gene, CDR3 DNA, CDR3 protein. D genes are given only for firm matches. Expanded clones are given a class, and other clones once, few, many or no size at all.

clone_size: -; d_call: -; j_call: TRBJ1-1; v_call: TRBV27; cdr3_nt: TGTGCCAGCAGGCCGAACATGAACACTGAAGCTTTCTTT; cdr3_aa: CASRPNMNTEAFF
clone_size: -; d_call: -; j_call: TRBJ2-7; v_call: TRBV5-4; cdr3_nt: TGTGCCAGCAGCCTCGGGGAAAGTAGAATGTACTTC; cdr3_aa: CASSLGESRMYF
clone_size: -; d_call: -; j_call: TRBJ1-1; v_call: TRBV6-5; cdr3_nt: TGTGCCAGCAGTCAGGCACTGTACACTGAAGCTTTCTTT; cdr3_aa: CASSQALYTEAFF
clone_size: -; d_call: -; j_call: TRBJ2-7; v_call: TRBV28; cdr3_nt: TGTGCCAGCAGTTTTAAGCCGGAGGTAGGTGAGCAGTACTTC; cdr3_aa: CASSFKPEVGEQYF
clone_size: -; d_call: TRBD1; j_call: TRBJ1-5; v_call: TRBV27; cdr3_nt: TGTGCCAGCAGAAGACAGACAGGGTCCAATCAGCCCCAGCATTTT; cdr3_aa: CASRRQTGSNQPQHF
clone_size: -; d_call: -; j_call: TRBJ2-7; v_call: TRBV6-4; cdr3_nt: TGTGCCAGCAGTGACGAGTCCTACGAGCAGTACTTC; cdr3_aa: CASSDESYEQYF
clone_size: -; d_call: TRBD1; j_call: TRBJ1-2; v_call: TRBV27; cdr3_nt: TGTGCCAGCAGTTTATCGCCTGGGACAGGGCGTAACTATGGCTACACCTTC; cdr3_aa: CASSLSPGTGRNYGYTF
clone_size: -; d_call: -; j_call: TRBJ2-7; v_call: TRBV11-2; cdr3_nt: TGTGCCAGCAGACGTGGACAGCCGGGGCGCGGGAGTACATCCTACGAGCAGTACTTC; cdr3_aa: CASRRGQPGRGSTSYEQYF
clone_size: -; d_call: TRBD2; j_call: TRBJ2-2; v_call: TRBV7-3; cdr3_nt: TGTGCCAGCAGCGCCGACGGGGGGGCCGGAACCGGGGAGCTGTTTTTT; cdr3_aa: CASSADGGAGTGELFF
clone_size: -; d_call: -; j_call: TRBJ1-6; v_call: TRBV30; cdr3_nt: TGTGCCTGGAGTGTATGGCAGGCCCTCATTCCCCTCCACTTT; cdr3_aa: CAWSVWQALIPLHF
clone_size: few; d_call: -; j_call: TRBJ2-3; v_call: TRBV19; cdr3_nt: TGTGCCAGTAGTTCCCAGGAGGGGACAGATACGCAGTATTTT; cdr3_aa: CASSSQEGTDTQYF